Listed below are T cell receptor beta chains from one sample, sequenced in a study of cytomegalovirus exposure and HLA in healthy donors. Here immunoSEQ multiplex PCR was the method, and the copy in TCRdb shows in-frame clones only, minus some. Of 100,000 to 150,000 clones in the sample, 70% to 80% are singletons; the top ten hold roughly 4%. What was sequenced was PBMCs. These receptors came from a man aged 40-50 years in good health and CMV-seronegative. The CDR3 runs from the conserved cysteine through the conserved F or W. The D gene is left open where the match is weak. Only some rows state a clone size, as once, few, many or a class for expanded clones.

j_gene,abundance,v_gene,d_gene,CDR3nt,CDR3aa
TRBJ2-5,-,TRBV6-5,TRBD2,TGTGCCAGCAGTTCTCCGGGACTAGCATTGGGAGAGACCCAGTACTTC,CASSSPGLALGETQYF
TRBJ1-5,-,TRBV4-2,-,TGTGCCAGCAGCCTAAGACAGGAGGATCAGCCCCAGCATTTT,CASSLRQEDQPQHF
TRBJ2-5,-,TRBV29-1,TRBD1,TGCAGCGTTGTGGCAGGGGGCATGGAGACCCAGTACTTC,CSVVAGGMETQYF
TRBJ1-1,-,TRBV19,-,TGTGCCAGTAGTATAGGGCTCCTTATGAACACTGAAGCTTTCTTT,CASSIGLLMNTEAFF
TRBJ2-7,-,TRBV2,TRBD2,TGTGCCAGCAGTGAAGTGGGGACTAGAACCTACGAGCAGTACTTC,CASSEVGTRTYEQYF
TRBJ1-1,-,TRBV4-1,-,TGCGCCAGCAGCCACTTCCAGCAGGACACTGAAGCTTTCTTT,CASSHFQQDTEAFF
TRBJ2-7,-,TRBV28,-,TGTGCCAGCAGTTATAATGTCTACGAGCAGTACTTC,CASSYNVYEQYF
TRBJ1-5,-,TRBV4-3,TRBD1,TGCGCCAGCAGCCAAGTTGTTTACGGGACAGGGGCTTTTCGGCCCCAGCATTTT,CASSQVVYGTGAFRPQHF
TRBJ2-5,-,TRBV5-4,-,TGTGCCAGCAGCCCAAGACAGCAAGAGACCCAGTACTTC,CASSPRQQETQYF
TRBJ1-6,-,TRBV4-1,TRBD1,TGCGCCAGCACCCGGACAGGGTTTCTTTCACCCCTCCACTTT,CASTRTGFLSPLHF
TRBJ2-5,-,TRBV25-1,-,TGTGCCAGCAGTGAAAGGGGTCATAGAGAGACCCAGTACTTC,CASSERGHRETQYF
TRBJ1-6,-,TRBV7-3,TRBD1,TGTGCCAGCAGCCCGGGGACAGCCAATTCACCCCTCCACTTT,CASSPGTANSPLHF
TRBJ2-1,-,TRBV14,-,TGTGCCAGCTCTAGCGTGGGGGGGCCTAAACGGTTCTTC,CASSSVGGPKRFF
TRBJ2-1,-,TRBV5-1,TRBD2,TGCGCCAGCAGCCGCCTAGCGGGGGGTTCGTATGAGCAGTTCTTC,CASSRLAGGSYEQFF
TRBJ1-2,-,TRBV28,-,TGTGCCACCAATCCGAGGGGGGGGTCCGGCTACACCTTC,CATNPRGGSGYTF
TRBJ1-1,-,TRBV2,-,TGTGCCAGCAGCTCAACCGGGGAAAACACTGAAGCTTTCTTT,CASSSTGENTEAFF
TRBJ2-7,-,TRBV5-1,-,TGCGCCAGCAGCTTGGTCCCGACAGGAGGAGTGGGAGAGCAGTACTTC,CASSLVPTGGVGEQYF
TRBJ2-1,once,TRBV10-3,TRBD2,TGTGCCATCAGTGAGTCTAGAGGACTAGCGGGGGGGAAAGATGAGCAGTTCTTC,CAISESRGLAGGKDEQFF
TRBJ2-7,once,TRBV7-2,TRBD1,TGTGCCAGCAGCCCTAGACAGGGTCCGTACGAGCAGTACTTC,CASSPRQGPYEQYF
TRBJ2-5,-,TRBV5-5,-,TGTGCCAGCAGGGGAGGGGGGCTCCAAGAGACCCAGTACTTC,CASRGGGLQETQYF
TRBJ1-5,-,TRBV6-8,TRBD1,TGTGCCAGCAGACAAAAACTGACAGGGTCCGGTCAGCCCCAGCATTTT,CASRQKLTGSGQPQHF
TRBJ1-5,-,TRBV19,TRBD1,TGTGCCAGTAGTGACCCCGGGGACAGACATCAGCCCCAGCATTTT,CASSDPGDRHQPQHF
TRBJ1-5,-,TRBV27,-,TGTGCCAGCAGGGAACAGCAGGCGCCCAATCAGCCCCAGCATTTT,CASREQQAPNQPQHF
TRBJ2-2,-,TRBV4-2,-,TGTGCCAGCAGCCAAGGAACGATCCGGGGGAAGGACACCGGGGAGCTGTTTTTT,CASSQGTIRGKDTGELFF
TRBJ2-1,-,TRBV11-3,-,TGTGCCAGCAGCTTGACGGGCTCCTACAATGAGCAGTTCTTC,CASSLTGSYNEQFF
TRBJ1-1,-,TRBV7-3,-,TGTGCCAGCAGCTCCCAGGGGTATACTGAAGCTTTCTTT,CASSSQGYTEAFF
TRBJ2-1,-,TRBV7-7,-,TGTGCCAGCAGCCTAAGTTTGACCATAGGGGATCACAATGAGCAGTTCTTC,CASSLSLTIGDHNEQFF
TRBJ1-4,-,TRBV28,TRBD1,TGTGCCAGCAGTTTAGTACAGGGGAGTGATGAAAAACTGTTTTTT,CASSLVQGSDEKLFF
TRBJ2-1,-,TRBV5-1,TRBD1,TGCGCCAGCAGTCGACAGGGCAATGAGCAGTTCTTC,CASSRQGNEQFF